These 10 T cell receptor beta chains came from one sample sequenced in a study of cytomegalovirus exposure and HLA in healthy donors. PCR used 60 Vbeta primers and 13 Jbeta primers. This table comes from immunoSEQ multiplex PCR, and its TCRdb copy is limited to in-frame clones, with some not included. The sample holds roughly 100,000 clones; approximately 14% are singletons and the top ten take over 0.65%. Sequencing was performed on PBMCs. The receptors were gathered from a female donor in good health and CMV-seronegative.

The chain uses TRBV6-5 and TRBJ1-5; no firm D call. Germline CDR1 is MNHEY and CDR2 is SVGAGI. The CDR3 sequence is 13 residues long. The V end lost 2 bases, the J end lost 4 bases, and 6 bases lay between the germline ends. CDR3 amino acids: CASSYARNQPQHF. CDR3 DNA sequence: TGTGCCAGCAGTTACGCGCGGAATCAGCCCCAGCATTTT.

The V and J genes are TRBV7-8 and TRBJ2-2; 16 positions match TRBD2. V trimming: 5 bases; J trimming: 4 bases; junction bases outside the gene matches: 7. The CDR3 is made up of 18 amino acids. Germline CDR1 SGHVS, CDR2 FQNEAQ. CDR3 sequence (DNA): TGTGCCAGCAGCGGCAAGGGACTAGCGGGAGGGATCACCGGGGAGCTGTTTTTT. Protein: CASSGKGLAGGITGELFF. Using reference TRBV7-8 and TRBJ2-2 for the parts outside the CDR3, the full variable domain is GAGVSQSPRYKVAKRGQDVALRCDPISGHVSLFWYQQALGQGPEFLTYFQNEAQLDKSGLPSDRFFAERPEGSVSTLKIQRTQQEDSAVYLCASSGKGLAGGITGELFFGEGSRLTVL.

In this sample, this clone turned up a few times. This chain links TRBV5-1 with TRBJ2-6; no clear D. Trimming took off 3 bases at V and 0 bases at J, with 7 bases between the two ends. The CDR3 sequence is 15 residues long. Germline CDR1 reads SGHRS; CDR2 reads YFSETQ. The CDR3 loop is CASSYTFSGANVLTF. CDR3 DNA: TGCGCCAGCAGCTACACGTTCTCTGGGGCCAACGTCCTGACTTTC.

This clone has just a few counts. The rearrangement joins TRBV7-9 to TRBJ2-5, with 11 positions matching TRBD2. Trimming removed 5 bases from V and 2 bases from J; junction bases left unmatched: 4. CDR1 SEHNR and CDR2 FQNEAQ come from the germline V gene (reference sequence). This CDR3 has 15 amino acids. The CDR3 region is CASSPGLAGQETQYF. DNA of the CDR3: TGTGCCAGCAGCCCTGGACTAGCGGGTCAAGAGACCCAGTACTTC.

The chain has TRBV5-1 and TRBJ2-5, with TRBD2 matching over 9 bases. CDR3 size: 15 residues. After removal of 0 bases from V and 4 bases from J, the junction contained 4 bases not matched to a gene. Germline V gene lookup returns CDR1 SGHRS and CDR2 YFSETQ. DNA of the CDR3: TGCGCCAGCAGCTTGGGCGGGGGGGCCCCAGAGACCCAGTACTTC. Protein product: CASSLGGGAPETQYF.

The chain has TRBV4-3 and TRBJ2-2; 9 nucleotides line up with TRBD1. The ends lost 2 bases at V and 1 base at J; junction bases unmatched: 8. In germline, CDR1 is LGHNA, CDR2 YSLEER. CDR3 length: 18 residues. CDR3 nucleotide sequence: TGCGCCAGCAGCCAAACCCGCGGGACAGGGTGGAACACCGGGGAGCTGTTTTTT. Translation: CASSQTRGTGWNTGELFF.

This clone was picked up a small number of times. The chain has TRBV19 and TRBJ1-1, with D perhaps matching TRBD1 (6 bases). The CDR3 contains 16 residues. Germline values: CDR1 LNHDA, CDR2 SQIVND (reference sequence). Trimming removed 3 bases from V and 3 bases from J, with 17 bases in between. The CDR3 bases are TGTGCCAGTAGTATCGGGAGGGGGAGGAGGGACACTGAAGCTTTCTTT. Amino acid sequence: CASSIGRGRRDTEAFF.

A few counts support this clone. The chain employs TRBV27 and TRBJ2-5; TRBD2 agrees at 11 bases. The CDR3 has 16 amino acids. V lost 5 bases, J lost 5 bases, and 10 bases stayed unmatched. Germline CDR1 MNHEY, CDR2 SMNVEV (reference sequence). The CDR3 region is CASSPLLAGVSETQYF. Written as DNA, the CDR3 is TGTGCCAGCAGTCCGTTACTAGCGGGAGTCTCGGAGACCCAGTACTTC.

The J gene is TRBJ2-7, the V gene TRBV7-6, with 10 bases lining up with TRBD2. This CDR3 contains 15 residues. Germline V gene data show CDR1 as SGHVS and CDR2 as FNYEAQ. V trimming: 5 bases; J trimming: 3 bases; junction bases outside the gene matches: 7. The CDR3 region has the DNA TGTGCCAGCAGCGCAACTAGCGGGGATGTCTACGAGCAGTACTTC. The encoded protein is CASSATSGDVYEQYF.

Concerning this clone: The junction and the germline gene differ at one end; a read error may be behind it. This sequence joins TRBV7-7 and TRBJ2-1; D is uncertain. Germline V CDR1 and CDR2: SSHAT, FNYEAQ (reference sequence). The CDR3 is 15 residues long. The CDR3 reads CASSLGSSSYNEQFF. DNA of the CDR3: TGTGCTAGCAGCTTAGGTAGTAGCTCCTACAATGAGCAGTTCTTC.